The 9 T cell receptor beta chains presented below share a single source sample, sequenced in a study of patients and donors after allogeneic stem cell transplantation. TCRdb passed the RT-PCR reads through MiXCR, listing each CDR3 protein once. Of roughly 940,000 distinct CDR3 sequences listed, over 15% were seen once; the top ten hold roughly 6%. Sequenced sample: blood, either unsorted or a sorted T cell fraction (not recorded which). Source of these receptors: a human donor who was either an allogeneic HSCT recipient or a stem cell or donor lymphocyte infusion donor (not recorded which). It is not recorded whose cells these are; they may come from a transplant donor.

This rearrangement joins TRBV28 to TRBJ2-1; no reliable D call. CDR3 length equals 12 residues. CDR1 and CDR2 from the germline V gene are MDHEN and SYDVKM. V was clipped by 5 bases and J by 9 bases, with 11 bases between them. The CDR3 loop is CASSIRVREQFF. CDR3 nucleotide sequence: TGTGCCAGCAGTATTCGAGTTCGTGAGCAGTTCTTC.

The rearrangement uses TRBV13 and TRBJ2-3; D ambiguous. This CDR3 has 13 residues. CDR1 and CDR2 from the germline V gene are PRHDT and FYEKMQ (reference sequence). The V and J ends lost 4 bases and 2 bases respectively, with 7 bases between them. CDR3 residues: CASSSDPTDTQYF. As DNA, the CDR3 is TGTGCCAGCAGCTCGGACCCCACAGATACGCAGTATTTT.

This clonotype was seen repeatedly, ten times or more. The rearrangement joins TRBV10-3 to TRBJ2-3, with TRBD2 matching over 10 bases. Germline values: CDR1 ENHRY, CDR2 SYGVKD. V lost 4 bases and J lost 2; bases outside the gene matches: 9. The CDR3 extends over 17 amino acids. The CDR3 DNA sequence: TGTGCCATCAGTGGGGCTAGCGGGAGAACCTTCACAGATACGCAGTATTTT. Translation: CAISGASGRTFTDTQYF.

The chain has TRBV5-5 and TRBJ2-5; 9 bases match TRBD1. The CDR3 length is 15 residues. Trimming took 3 bases from V and 7 from J; bases not matched to a gene: 10. CDR1 SGHKS and CDR2 YYEKEE come from the germline V gene (reference sequence). This chain's CDR3 is CASSSTGGAEGTQYF. CDR3 in DNA: TGTGCCAGCAGCTCTACAGGGGGCGCCGAGGGGACCCAGTACTTC.

This chain uses TRBV14 with TRBJ2-1; D gene unclear. CDR1 and CDR2 (germline): SGHDN, FVKESK. V shed 4 bases and J shed 6 bases, with 19 bases lying between them. The CDR3 consists of 16 residues. The CDR3 here is CASSPRVGQRINEQFF. As DNA, the CDR3 is TGTGCCAGCAGCCCCCGGGTAGGGCAGAGGATCAATGAGCAGTTCTTC.

This sequence joins TRBV7-9 and TRBJ1-1, with D tentatively TRBD1 (5 bases). The CDR3 covers 13 residues. V dropped 8 bases and J dropped 4 bases, with 14 bases sitting between them. CDR1 SEHNR and CDR2 FQNEAQ come from the germline V gene (reference sequence). CDR3 nucleotides: TGTGCCAGCGGACCTGGGGGGTTCACTGAAGCTTTCTTT. Translated: CASGPGGFTEAFF.

This clonotype occurred a few times. The V call is TRBV5-1, the J call TRBJ2-1; D is unclear. The CDR3 is made up of 14 amino acids. The V end lost 4 bases, the J end lost 5 bases, and 13 bases lay between the germline ends. CDR1 and CDR2 (germline): SGHRS, YFSETQ. The DNA of the CDR3 is TGCGCCAGCAGCGTGGGTCTAGGAGACAATGAGCAGTTCTTC. It yields the protein CASSVGLGDNEQFF. Using reference TRBV5-1 and TRBJ2-1 for the parts outside the CDR3, the full variable domain is KAGVTQTPRYLIKTRGQQVTLSCSPISGHRSVSWYQQTPGQGLQFLFEYFSETQRNKGNFPGRFSGRQFSNSRSEMNVSTLELGDSALYLCASSVGLGDNEQFFGPGTRLTVL.

Ten or more counts support this clonotype. The gene calls are TRBV5-1 and TRBJ2-5; D possibly corresponds to TRBD1 (6 bases). Trimming removed 0 bases at V and 3 bases at J, with 9 bases between. Per the germline V gene, CDR1 is SGHRS and CDR2 is YFSETQ. The CDR3 runs 14 residues. The CDR3 DNA reads as TGCGCCAGCAGCTTGGTGTCAGGGGAAGAGACCCAGTACTTC. Its protein is CASSLVSGEETQYF.

In regard to this clonotype: A clone one base away is much larger, so this may be a read error. This rearrangement joins TRBV6-5 to TRBJ2-7; weak D call: TRBD2 (5 bases). Germline-derived CDR1 and CDR2 are MNHEY and SVGAGI. The CDR3 spans 13 residues. CDR3 in amino acids: CASSSAGDYEQNF. CDR3 bases: TGTGCCAGCAGTTCGGCCGGCGACTACGAGCAGAACTTC.